This T cell receptor beta chain comes out of a study of blood T cell dynamics during melanoma immunotherapy. Time point denoted: week 3, after first cycle of checkpoint inhibitor. V lost 5 bases, J lost 3 bases, and 9 bases stayed unmatched. Germline values: CDR1 SGHAT, CDR2 FQNNGV. CDR3 size: 16 residues. A fixed DNA input of 350 ng was used per bulk PBMC sample. Method: immunoSEQ multiplex PCR; TCRdb's copy keeps in-frame clones and lacks some. The data hold roughly 7,000 clones, with roughly 81% observed a single time. Sequenced material: blood, taken from a patient treated with checkpoint blockade. The chain has TRBV11-2 and TRBJ2-3; 9 bases agree with TRBD2. The clonotype was recovered from a human donor with melanoma. Some clones in this sample may be carry-over from other donors' samples. This CDR3 reads CASSQLSGRGTDTQYF. CDR3 nucleotide sequence: TGTGCCAGCAGCCAGCTTAGCGGGAGAGGGACAGATACGCAGTATTTT.